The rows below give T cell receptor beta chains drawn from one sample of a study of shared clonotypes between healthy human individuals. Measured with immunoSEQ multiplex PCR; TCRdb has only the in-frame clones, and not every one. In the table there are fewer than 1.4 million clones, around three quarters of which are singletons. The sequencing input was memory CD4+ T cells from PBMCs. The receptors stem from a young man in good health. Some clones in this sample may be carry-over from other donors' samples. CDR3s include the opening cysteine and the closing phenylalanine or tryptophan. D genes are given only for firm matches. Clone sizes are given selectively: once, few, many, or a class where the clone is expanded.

CASSLPGQPNTGELFF | TGTGCCAGCAGCTTGCCGGGACAGCCCAACACCGGGGAGCTGTTTTTT | TRBJ2-2 | - | TRBV5-4 | TRBD1 | 16
CSGTSSLETQYF | TGCAGCGGGACCTCATCTTTAGAGACCCAGTACTTC | TRBJ2-5 | - | TRBV29-1 | - | 12
CAWSFRGTGELFF | TGTGCCTGGAGTTTCAGAGGGACCGGGGAGCTGTTTTTT | TRBJ2-2 | - | TRBV30 | - | 13
CASSLILAGGRHEQYF | TGTGCCAGCTCACTGATTCTAGCGGGAGGCCGCCACGAGCAGTACTTC | TRBJ2-7 | - | TRBV18 | TRBD2 | 16
CASSISSGTTTGELFF | TGTGCCAGTAGTATCTCTAGCGGGACAACCACCGGGGAGCTGTTTTTT | TRBJ2-2 | - | TRBV19 | TRBD2 | 16
CASSVNRGNQPQHF | TGTGCCAGCAGTGTTAACAGGGGGAATCAGCCCCAGCATTTT | TRBJ1-5 | - | TRBV2 | TRBD1 | 14
CASHTPSWGASTDTQYF | TGTGCCAGCCATACCCCTTCCTGGGGGGCCTCCACAGATACGCAGTATTTT | TRBJ2-3 | few | TRBV28 | - | 17
CATSRELGGYTEAFF | TGTGCCACCAGCAGAGAGCTCGGGGGTTACACTGAAGCTTTCTTT | TRBJ1-1 | - | TRBV15 | - | 15
CASTPPGQGTYEQYF | TGTGCCAGTACCCCCCCGGGACAGGGAACCTACGAGCAGTACTTC | TRBJ2-7 | - | TRBV19 | TRBD1 | 15
CASSLNRAGLLSQHF | TGTGCCAGCAGTTTAAACAGGGCGGGTTTGTTATCCCAGCATTTT | TRBJ1-5 | - | TRBV28 | - | 15
CSVLAGPNEKLFF | TGCAGCGTCCTGGCGGGCCCTAATGAAAAACTGTTTTTT | TRBJ1-4 | - | TRBV29-1 | - | 13
CASGWGGISKVTEAFF | TGTGCCAGCGGGTGGGGTGGGATCAGCAAGGTGACTGAAGCTTTCTTT | TRBJ1-1 | - | TRBV2 | - | 16
CASSQPGVNTEAFF | TGTGCCAGCAGCCAACCGGGGGTGAACACTGAAGCTTTCTTT | TRBJ1-1 | - | TRBV14 | - | 14
CASPPRDRVFGSYEQYF | TGTGCCAGCCCCCCCCGGGACAGGGTTTTCGGCTCCTACGAGCAGTACTTC | TRBJ2-7 | - | TRBV28 | TRBD1 | 17
CASSMGTSRDEQYF | TGTGCCAGTAGTATGGGCACTTCAAGGGACGAGCAGTACTTC | TRBJ2-7 | - | TRBV19 | - | 14
CASSLRQSYGYTF | TGTGCCAGCAGTTTAAGGCAGTCCTATGGCTACACCTTC | TRBJ1-2 | - | TRBV28 | - | 13
CASSQVISNTGELFF | TGCGCCAGCAGCCAAGTAATATCGAACACCGGGGAGCTGTTTTTT | TRBJ2-2 | many | TRBV4-1 | - | 15
CASSSGTSGRAAQYF | TGTGCCAGCAGTTCCGGGACTAGCGGGAGGGCCGCCCAGTACTTC | TRBJ2-5 | - | TRBV27 | TRBD2 | 15
CASRSGASGNTIYF | TGTGCCAGCAGATCAGGGGCCTCTGGAAACACCATATATTTT | TRBJ1-3 | - | TRBV28 | - | 14
CATRGLGTSGSGQFF | TGTGCCACCAGGGGGCTAGGGACTAGCGGGAGTGGGCAGTTCTTC | TRBJ2-1 | - | TRBV6-6 | TRBD2 | 15
CVHGAGRRGDTQYF | TGTGTTCATGGGGCTGGGCGGAGGGGAGATACGCAGTATTTT | TRBJ2-3 | - | TRBV6-1 | - | 14
CASSLDRNEQYF | TGTGCCAGCAGCTTAGATCGGAACGAGCAGTACTTC | TRBJ2-7 | - | TRBV7-2 | - | 12
CAWSGPKPGRGLDEQYF | TGTGCCTGGAGTGGTCCTAAACCTGGCAGGGGGCTCGACGAGCAGTACTTC | TRBJ2-7 | - | TRBV30 | TRBD1 | 17
CAIGWGGGYEQYF | TGTGCCATCGGGTGGGGGGGCGGTTACGAGCAGTACTTC | TRBJ2-7 | - | TRBV10-3 | - | 13
CASSQDRIADTQYF | TGCGCCAGCAGCCAAGACCGGATAGCAGATACGCAGTATTTT | TRBJ2-3 | - | TRBV4-3 | - | 14
CASSDGSSGYNEQFF | TGTGCCAGCAGTGACGGGTCTAGCGGATACAATGAGCAGTTCTTC | TRBJ2-1 | few | TRBV6-4 | TRBD2 | 15
CASTGTVRLGRALTDTQYF | TGTGCCAGCACAGGGACAGTCAGACTGGGTAGAGCCCTCACAGATACGCAGTATTTT | TRBJ2-3 | - | TRBV28 | TRBD1 | 19
CASSEYRGSEQYF | TGTGCCAGCAGTGAATACCGGGGAAGCGAGCAGTACTTC | TRBJ2-7 | - | TRBV2 | - | 13
CATSRGAGAQTYEQYF | TGTGCCACCAGCAGGGGTGCGGGGGCCCAGACCTACGAGCAGTACTTC | TRBJ2-7 | - | TRBV15 | - | 16
CASSPGTRSEQYF | TGTGCCAGCAGCCCAGGGACTCGCTCCGAGCAGTACTTC | TRBJ2-7 | many | TRBV9 | - | 13
CASSPAPSGANVLTF | TGTGCCAGCTCACCGGCGCCCTCTGGGGCCAACGTCCTGACTTTC | TRBJ2-6 | - | TRBV18 | - | 15
CALLADSSYEQYF | TGTGCCTTGCTAGCGGATAGCTCCTACGAGCAGTACTTC | TRBJ2-7 | many | TRBV30 | TRBD2 | 13
CASSPSRGLNTGELFF | TGCGCCAGCAGCCCCTCAAGGGGATTGAACACCGGGGAGCTGTTTTTT | TRBJ2-2 | once | TRBV5-1 | - | 16
CASSPRDRALLAGHQETQYF | TGTGCCAGCAGCCCCAGAGACAGGGCGCTACTAGCGGGACACCAAGAGACCCAGTACTTC | TRBJ2-5 | - | TRBV13 | TRBD2 | 20
CASEQGGENEQYF | TGTGCCAGCGAACAGGGAGGTGAAAACGAGCAGTACTTC | TRBJ2-7 | - | TRBV28 | - | 13
CASSVEGYEGEAFF | TGTGCCAGCAGCGTAGAGGGGTACGAGGGTGAAGCTTTCTTT | TRBJ1-1 | - | TRBV9 | - | 14
CASSQRPTSWGPGTDFNQPQHF | - | TRBJ1-5 | - | TRBV21-1 | - | 22
CASNNPGRTQYF | TGTGCCAGCAATAACCCCGGTCGGACGCAGTATTTT | TRBJ2-3 | many | TRBV2 | - | 12
CASGLASGAANEQFF | TGTGCTAGTGGTTTGGCTAGCGGGGCCGCAAATGAGCAGTTCTTC | TRBJ2-1 | - | TRBV12-5 | TRBD2 | 15
CASSATGFQPQHF | TGTGCCAGCAGCGCCACAGGGTTTCAGCCCCAGCATTTT | TRBJ1-5 | - | TRBV9 | - | 13
CASSRNNQPQHF | TGTGCCAGCAGCCGCAATAATCAGCCCCAGCATTTT | TRBJ1-5 | once | TRBV7-2 | - | 12
CASSLLGQGAGKPQHF | TGTGCCAGCAGCTTGTTAGGACAGGGGGCAGGAAAGCCCCAGCATTTT | TRBJ1-5 | - | TRBV5-6 | TRBD1 | 16
CASSSLAGGPYEQYF | TGCGCCAGCAGCTCGCTAGCGGGAGGGCCCTACGAGCAGTACTTC | TRBJ2-7 | - | TRBV5-1 | TRBD2 | 15
CASSVGERDIQYF | TGTGCCAGCAGCGTAGGAGAGCGGGACATTCAGTACTTC | TRBJ2-4 | once | TRBV9 | - | 13
CASRVTGVETQYF | TGTGCCAGCAGAGTGACAGGTGTAGAGACCCAGTACTTC | TRBJ2-5 | - | TRBV6-5 | - | 13
CASSGGRGRGTDTQYF | TGTGCCAGCAGTGGCGGCCGGGGGCGCGGCACAGATACGCAGTATTTT | TRBJ2-3 | - | TRBV2 | - | 16
CASSLDGGNTIYF | TGCGCCAGCAGCTTGGACGGGGGAAACACCATATATTTT | TRBJ1-3 | once | TRBV5-1 | - | 13
CSASVYNEQFF | TGCAGTGCTAGTGTGTACAATGAGCAGTTCTTC | TRBJ2-1 | - | TRBV20-1 | - | 11
CASSPEAGKYEQYF | TGTGCCAGCTCACCAGAGGCAGGAAAATACGAGCAGTACTTC | TRBJ2-7 | - | TRBV18 | - | 14
CASSRIQGGNEQFF | TGTGCCAGCAGCCGCATACAGGGGGGGAATGAGCAGTTCTTC | TRBJ2-1 | - | TRBV11-2 | - | 14
CASKEGPYEQYF | TGTGCCAGCAAGGAGGGGCCCTACGAGCAGTACTTC | TRBJ2-7 | many | TRBV6-1 | - | 12
CASSASGTNSYNEQFF | TGTGCCAGCAGTGCGAGCGGGACGAACTCCTACAATGAGCAGTTCTTC | TRBJ2-1 | - | TRBV6-1 | TRBD2 | 16
CATLAELNTGELFF | TGTGCCACACTAGCGGAACTGAACACCGGGGAGCTGTTTTTT | TRBJ2-2 | many | TRBV10-3 | TRBD2 | 14
CASSQVQYEKLFF | TGCGCCAGCAGCCAAGTGCAGTACGAAAAACTGTTTTTT | TRBJ1-4 | - | TRBV4-1 | - | 13
CASSFGAGWPDTQYF | TGTGCCAGCAGTTTCGGGGCGGGCTGGCCAGATACGCAGTATTTT | TRBJ2-3 | - | TRBV28 | - | 15
CTPRRDETQYF | TGCACTCCAAGGCGGGACGAGACCCAGTACTTC | TRBJ2-5 | - | TRBV20-1 | - | 11
CASSVRGDQPYEQYF | TGTGCCAGCAGCGTTCGCGGGGATCAACCCTACGAGCAGTACTTC | TRBJ2-7 | - | TRBV9 | - | 15